These T cell receptor beta chains were read from a single sample in a study of beta chain features in type 1 diabetes. Generated by immunoSEQ multiplex PCR, the TCRdb table keeps only in-frame clones and is missing some. Counted here are roughly 340,000 clones, 10% to 15% occurring once; the ten biggest clones make up 0.008% to 0.011%. Specimen: naive CD4+ T cells from blood. The receptors stem from a young woman with type 1 diabetes. Each CDR3 is given with its conserved first and last residue. D genes are given only for firm matches. Expanded clones get a size class; other rows say once, few or many, or leave the size out.

abundance	v_gene	j_gene	len	d_gene	CDR3aa	CDR3nt
-	TRBV10-3	TRBJ2-7	12	TRBD1	CAISIDRVEQYF	TGTGCCATCAGTATAGACAGGGTCGAGCAGTACTTC
-	TRBV7-3	TRBJ2-2	14	-	CASSLSSGTGELFF	TGTGCCAGCAGCTTATCCAGCGGCACCGGGGAGCTGTTTTTT
few	TRBV5-1	TRBJ2-2	15	-	CASSLGTDTTGELFF	TGCGCCAGCAGCTTGGGGACAGATACCACCGGGGAGCTGTTTTTT
-	TRBV28	TRBJ2-7	12	-	CASSLQTYEQYF	TGTGCCAGCAGTCTACAGACCTACGAGCAGTACTTC
-	TRBV9	TRBJ2-4	15	TRBD2	CASSVGRGGKNIQYF	TGTGCCAGCAGCGTAGGTCGGGGGGGCAAAAACATTCAGTACTTC
-	TRBV13	TRBJ1-2	13	-	CASGRRGTYGYTF	TGTGCCAGCGGTCGCCGGGGGACCTATGGCTACACCTTC
few	TRBV6-5	TRBJ1-2	15	TRBD1	CASSIGTGTNYGYTF	TGTGCCAGCAGTATCGGGACAGGGACTAACTATGGCTACACCTTC
few	TRBV7-2	TRBJ2-3	15	TRBD2	CASSLAGLAVDTQYF	TGTGCCAGCAGCTTAGCGGGACTAGCTGTAGATACGCAGTATTTT
-	TRBV19	TRBJ2-5	13	-	CASTGTGQETQYF	TGTGCCAGTACCGGAACAGGTCAAGAGACCCAGTACTTC
-	TRBV7-9	TRBJ1-1	13	-	CASSPEGDSGAFF	TGTGCCAGCAGCCCGGAAGGGGATTCTGGAGCTTTCTTT
once	TRBV28	TRBJ1-2	13	-	CASRPPSPGGYTF	TGTGCCAGCAGGCCACCCTCCCCGGGTGGCTACACCTTC
-	TRBV5-1	TRBJ2-7	14	TRBD1	CASSLAGTGFEQYF	TGCGCCAGCAGCTTGGCCGGGACAGGGTTCGAGCAGTACTTC
-	TRBV28	TRBJ2-7	11	-	CASSSWGEQYF	TGTGCCAGCAGCTCGTGGGGGGAACAGTACTTC
few	TRBV7-9	TRBJ2-5	11	-	CASSSTGTQYF	TGTGCCAGCAGCTCGACTGGGACCCAGTACTTC
-	TRBV7-9	TRBJ1-1	15	-	CASSFRGGQHTEAFF	TGTGCCAGCAGCTTCCGGGGGGGGCAGCACACTGAAGCTTTCTTT
-	TRBV4-2	TRBJ2-7	18	TRBD2	CASSQPSEGSGGPYEQYF	TGTGCCAGCAGCCAACCCTCGGAGGGAAGCGGGGGTCCCTACGAGCAGTACTTC
few	TRBV19	TRBJ2-3	11	-	CASSIRDTQYF	TGTGCCAGTAGTATCCGGGATACGCAGTATTTT
-	TRBV6-6	TRBJ2-6	14	-	CASQGEAGANVLTF	TGTGCCTCCCAGGGGGAGGCTGGGGCCAACGTCCTGACTTTC
few	TRBV10-3	TRBJ2-7	13	TRBD2	CATTREGNYEQYF	TGTGCCACCACCCGGGAGGGCAACTACGAGCAGTACTTC
-	TRBV14	TRBJ1-1	14	-	CASSPWPMNTEAFF	TGTGCCAGCTCTCCCTGGCCCATGAACACTGAAGCTTTCTTT
-	TRBV10-1	TRBJ2-3	14	TRBD1	CASSVGTATDTQYF	TGCGCCAGCAGTGTGGGGACAGCTACAGATACGCAGTATTTT
few	TRBV27	TRBJ1-5	14	-	CASSWGGRSQPQHF	TGTGCCAGCAGTTGGGGGGGGCGCAGTCAGCCCCAGCATTTT
-	TRBV11-2	TRBJ1-2	13	-	CASGRQAIYGYTF	TGTGCTAGCGGTCGGCAGGCAATCTATGGCTACACCTTC
-	TRBV10-3	TRBJ2-2	14	-	CAIRRTSDTGELFF	TGTGCCATCAGGAGGACTTCGGACACCGGGGAGCTGTTTTTT
-	TRBV9	TRBJ1-5	14	-	CASSNEQAYQPQHF	TGTGCCAGCAGCAACGAACAGGCTTATCAGCCCCAGCATTTT
few	TRBV2	TRBJ2-7	13	TRBD1	CASRGQGGYEQYF	TGTGCCAGCAGAGGACAGGGTGGGTACGAGCAGTACTTC
-	TRBV19	TRBJ2-1	13	-	CASSIVAAAEQFF	TGTGCCAGTAGTATAGTGGCGGCGGCAGAGCAGTTCTTC
-	TRBV18	TRBJ1-6	14	TRBD1	CASSPGQGPSPLHF	TGTGCCAGCTCGCCGGGACAGGGGCCCTCACCCCTCCACTTT
-	TRBV6-5	TRBJ2-7	12	TRBD1	CAIADRSYEQYF	TGTGCCATTGCGGACAGGAGTTACGAGCAGTACTTC
few	TRBV7-7	TRBJ2-2	16	TRBD2	CASSTGLAPLTGELFF	TGTGCTAGCAGCACAGGACTAGCACCCCTCACCGGGGAGCTGTTTTTT
-	TRBV25-1	TRBJ1-1	13	TRBD1	CASETGENTEAFF	TGTGCCAGCGAGACAGGGGAGAACACTGAAGCTTTCTTT
-	TRBV11-2	TRBJ2-5	12	-	CASSLDLETQYF	TGTGCCAGCAGCTTAGATCTGGAGACCCAGTACTTC
-	TRBV9	TRBJ2-3	16	-	CASSVEAVGVLYTQYF	TGTGCCAGCAGCGTAGAGGCGGTCGGTGTATTGTATACGCAGTATTTT
-	TRBV2	TRBJ2-1	13	TRBD2	CASKVAGEPEQFF	TGTGCCAGCAAGGTAGCGGGGGAACCTGAGCAGTTCTTC
-	TRBV19	TRBJ2-5	15	TRBD1	CASTDTGGSQETQYF	TGTGCCAGTACTGATACAGGGGGGTCGCAAGAGACCCAGTACTTC
few	TRBV27	TRBJ2-7	15	TRBD1	CASSGAGTGEYEQYF	TGTGCCAGCAGTGGGGCCGGGACAGGGGAGTACGAGCAGTACTTC
few	TRBV28	TRBJ2-2	13	-	CASRQPAPGELFF	TGTGCCAGTCGACAGCCGGCCCCCGGGGAGCTGTTTTTT
few	TRBV29-1	TRBJ2-1	15	TRBD2	CSVIPLAGVSNEQFF	TGCAGCGTCATCCCACTAGCGGGGGTTTCGAATGAGCAGTTCTTC
-	TRBV30	TRBJ2-5	13	-	CAWSKSAGETQYF	TGTGCCTGGAGTAAAAGCGCCGGGGAGACCCAGTACTTC
few	TRBV29-1	TRBJ2-1	14	TRBD2	CSVERTSGNNEQFF	TGCAGCGTTGAAAGGACTAGCGGGAACAATGAGCAGTTCTTC